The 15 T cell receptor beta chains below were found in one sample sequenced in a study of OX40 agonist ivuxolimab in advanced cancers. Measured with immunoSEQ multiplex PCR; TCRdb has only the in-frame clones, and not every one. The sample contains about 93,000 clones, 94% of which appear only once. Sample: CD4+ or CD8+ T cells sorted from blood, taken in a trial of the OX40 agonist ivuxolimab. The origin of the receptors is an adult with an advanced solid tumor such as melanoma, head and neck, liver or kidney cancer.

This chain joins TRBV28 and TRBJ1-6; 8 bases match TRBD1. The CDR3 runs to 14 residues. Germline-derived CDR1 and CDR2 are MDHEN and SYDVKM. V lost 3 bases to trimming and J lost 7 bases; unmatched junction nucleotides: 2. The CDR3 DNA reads TGTGCCAGCAGTTTCGGACAGGGAAATTCACCCCTCCACTTT. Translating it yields CASSFGQGNSPLHF. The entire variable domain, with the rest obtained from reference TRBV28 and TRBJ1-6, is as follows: DVKVTQSSRYLVKRTGEKVFLECVQDMDHENMFWYRQDPGLGLRLIYFSYDVKMKEKGDIPEGYSVSREKKERFSLILESASTNQTSMYLCASSFGQGNSPLHFGNGTRLTVT.

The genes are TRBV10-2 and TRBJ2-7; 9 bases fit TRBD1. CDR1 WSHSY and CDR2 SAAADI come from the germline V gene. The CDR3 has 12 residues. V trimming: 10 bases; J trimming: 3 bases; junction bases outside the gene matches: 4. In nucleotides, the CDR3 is TGCGCCATCTCGACAGGGGGCTACGAGCAGTACTTC. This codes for CAISTGGYEQYF.

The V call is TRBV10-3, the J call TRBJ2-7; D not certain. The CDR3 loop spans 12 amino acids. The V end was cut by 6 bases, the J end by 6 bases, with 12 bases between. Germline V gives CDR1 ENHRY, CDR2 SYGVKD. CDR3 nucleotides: TGTGCCATCAGGACCGACTCGGGCGAGCAGTACTTC. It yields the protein CAIRTDSGEQYF.

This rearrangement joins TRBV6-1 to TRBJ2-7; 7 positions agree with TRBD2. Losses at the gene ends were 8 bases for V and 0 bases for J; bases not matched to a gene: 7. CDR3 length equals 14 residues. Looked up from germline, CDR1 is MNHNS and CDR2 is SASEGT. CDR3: CASGEGDHSYEQYF. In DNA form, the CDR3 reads TGTGCCAGCGGGGAGGGAGACCACTCCTACGAGCAGTACTTC.

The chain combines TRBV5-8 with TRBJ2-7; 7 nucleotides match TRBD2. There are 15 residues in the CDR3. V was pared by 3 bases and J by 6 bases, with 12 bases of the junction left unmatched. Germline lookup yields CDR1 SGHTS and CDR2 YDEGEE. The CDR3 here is CASSSPVGGFLEQYF. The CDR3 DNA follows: TGTGCCAGCAGCTCCCCAGTGGGGGGGTTTCTCGAGCAGTACTTC.

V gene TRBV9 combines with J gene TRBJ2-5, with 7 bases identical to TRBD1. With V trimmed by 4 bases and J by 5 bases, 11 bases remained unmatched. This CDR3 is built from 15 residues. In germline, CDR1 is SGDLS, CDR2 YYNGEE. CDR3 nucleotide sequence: TGTGCCAGCAGCCTCGATAGGGGGCAGGGGGAGACCCAGTACTTC. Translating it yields CASSLDRGQGETQYF.

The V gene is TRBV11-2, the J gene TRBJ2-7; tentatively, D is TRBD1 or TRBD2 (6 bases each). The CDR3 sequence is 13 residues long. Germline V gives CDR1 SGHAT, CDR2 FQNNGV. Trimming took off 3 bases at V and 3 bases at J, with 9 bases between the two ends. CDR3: CASSLGGGYEQYF. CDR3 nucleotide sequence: TGTGCCAGCAGCTTGGGGGGCGGCTACGAGCAGTACTTC.

The CDR3 nucleotides are TGTGCCAGCAGTTTATCCCCACAGGGGGCCTGGGGCTACACCTTC. Translation: CASSLSPQGAWGYTF. The rearrangement joins TRBV27 to TRBJ1-2, with 9 nucleotides matching TRBD1. Germline V lookup: CDR1 MNHEY, CDR2 SMNVEV (reference sequence). The CDR3 length is 15 residues. The junction had 7 bases not matched to a gene; V was cut back by 0 bases and J by 8 bases.

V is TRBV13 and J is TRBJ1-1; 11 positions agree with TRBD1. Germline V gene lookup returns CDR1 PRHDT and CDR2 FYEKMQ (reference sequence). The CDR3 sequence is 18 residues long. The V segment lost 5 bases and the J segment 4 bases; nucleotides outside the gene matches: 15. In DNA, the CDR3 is TGTGCCAGCAGCCCCCCGATCCAAACCGGGACAGGGGGCACTGAAGCTTTCTTT. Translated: CASSPPIQTGTGGTEAFF.

The CDR3 sequence: CASSPLKRDNEQFF. CDR3 bases: TGTGCCAGTAGTCCCTTGAAAAGAGACAATGAGCAGTTCTTC. The V call is TRBV19, the J call TRBJ2-1; no definite D call. The ends were cut back, 5 bases at V and 5 bases at J, with 13 bases in the middle. Germline CDR1 reads LNHDA; CDR2 reads SQIVND (reference sequence). The CDR3 is made up of 14 amino acids.

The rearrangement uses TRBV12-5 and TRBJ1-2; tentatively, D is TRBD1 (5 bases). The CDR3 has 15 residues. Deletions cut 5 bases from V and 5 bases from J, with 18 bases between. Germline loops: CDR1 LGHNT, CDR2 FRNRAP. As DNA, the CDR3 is TGTGCTAGTGGTCTGACAGACCCCCTCCGGTATGGCTACACCTTC. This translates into CASGLTDPLRYGYTF.

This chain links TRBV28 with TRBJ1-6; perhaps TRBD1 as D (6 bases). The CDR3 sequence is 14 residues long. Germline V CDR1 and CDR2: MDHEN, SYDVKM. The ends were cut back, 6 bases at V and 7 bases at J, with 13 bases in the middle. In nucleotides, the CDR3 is TGTGCCAGCAGCTCCGGGACACACAATTCACCCCTCCACTTT. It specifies CASSSGTHNSPLHF. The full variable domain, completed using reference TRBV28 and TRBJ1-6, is DVKVTQSSRYLVKRTGEKVFLECVQDMDHENMFWYRQDPGLGLRLIYFSYDVKMKEKGDIPEGYSVSREKKERFSLILESASTNQTSMYLCASSSGTHNSPLHFGNGTRLTVT.

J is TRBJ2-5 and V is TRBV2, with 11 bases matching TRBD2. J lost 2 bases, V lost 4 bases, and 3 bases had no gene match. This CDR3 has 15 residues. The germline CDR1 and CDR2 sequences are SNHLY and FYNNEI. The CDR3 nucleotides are TGTGCCAGCAGTGTGACTAGCGGGGCTCAAGAGACCCAGTACTTC. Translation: CASSVTSGAQETQYF.

The DNA for the CDR3 is TGTGCCAGCAGCTTCTCCGGGACAGGGGTCACTGAAGCTTTCTTT. Translating it yields CASSFSGTGVTEAFF. This rearrangement joins TRBV9 to TRBJ1-1; 10 nucleotides match TRBD1. Per the germline V gene, CDR1 is SGDLS and CDR2 is YYNGEE. V lost 4 bases, J lost 4 bases, and 7 bases stayed unmatched. The CDR3 sequence is 15 residues long.

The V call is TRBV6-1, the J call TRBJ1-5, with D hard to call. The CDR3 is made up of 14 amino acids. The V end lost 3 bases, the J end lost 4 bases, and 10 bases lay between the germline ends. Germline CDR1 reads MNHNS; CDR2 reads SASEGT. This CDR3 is CASSELFLNQPQHF. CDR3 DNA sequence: TGTGCCAGCAGTGAGTTATTCCTGAATCAGCCCCAGCATTTT.